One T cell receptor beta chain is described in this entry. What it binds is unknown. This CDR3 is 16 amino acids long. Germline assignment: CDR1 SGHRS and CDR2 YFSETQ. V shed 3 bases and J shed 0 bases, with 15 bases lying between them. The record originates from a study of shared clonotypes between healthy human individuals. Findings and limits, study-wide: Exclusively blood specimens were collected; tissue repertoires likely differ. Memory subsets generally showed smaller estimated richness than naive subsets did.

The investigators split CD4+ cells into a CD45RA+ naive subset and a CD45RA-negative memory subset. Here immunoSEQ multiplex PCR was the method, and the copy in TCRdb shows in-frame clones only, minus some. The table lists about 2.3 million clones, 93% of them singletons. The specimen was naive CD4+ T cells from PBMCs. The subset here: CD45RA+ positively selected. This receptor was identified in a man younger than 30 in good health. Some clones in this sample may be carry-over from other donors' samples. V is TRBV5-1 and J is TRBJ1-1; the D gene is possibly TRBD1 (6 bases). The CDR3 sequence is CASSSDDRRVNTEAFF. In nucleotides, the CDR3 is TGCGCCAGCAGCTCAGACGACAGGAGGGTGAACACTGAAGCTTTCTTT.